This TCR beta chain was observed in a study of T-cell reconstitution after alpha-beta-depleted transplantation in children (dated by TCRdb to 2015 to 2016). Some background on the complete study: Using TCR repertoire profiling, the study quantitatively followed how T-cell immune reconstitution unfolded in children after TCRalphabeta/CD19-depleted allogeneic hematopoietic cell transplantation. General conclusions and limits of the study: The high TCRbeta diversity at day 60 in some patients was ascribed to recipient T cells and intrathymic progenitors that had survived conditioning. Over the following months the frequencies of hyperexpanded clones went down, and after one year T-cell counts and TCRbeta diversity were mostly credited to newly produced T cells. The apparently early alphabetaT-cell count recovery about two months after transplant was reportedly dependent on only several hundred rapidly expanded clones derived from non-depleted graft cells.

In the paper's terms, the treatment or condition label means: allogeneic hematopoietic cell transplantation with graft depleted of TCRalphabeta T cells and CD19 B cells. The transplant recipients were children given TCRalphabeta/CD19-depleted allogeneic hematopoietic cell grafts. The V end loses 9 bases and the J end loses 3 bases, and a stretch of 12 bases separates them. The germline V gene (reference sequence) gives CDR1 as MNHEY and CDR2 as SMNVEV. The CDR3 sequence holds 13 residues, the cysteine and phenylalanine included. The CDR3 DNA has 39 bases and is translated from base 1. Libraries came from PCR. Sequencing instrument: Illumina HiSeq 2500. To normalize quantification of the TCRbeta repertoire, the TCR libraries were built with molecular barcoding that relied on unique molecular identifiers. The public reads were quality trimmed at Q25 with fastp and then assembled into clones with MiXCR by TCRdb, keeping productive beta chains. Each entry merges the rows of one CDR3 protein and shows their most common DNA and genes. Across this sample there are some 600,000 distinct CDR3 sequences, with roughly 13% seen only once. The leading ten clones occupy around 2.2% of the sample.

This clonotype was observed a few times. The specificity of this receptor is unknown. No base quality information exists; no much larger clone differs at one position. The TCR sequence derives from a male patient aged 10-17 years who had a stem cell transplant for acute myeloid leukemia, so the T cells may come from the graft donor. The chain was built from TRBV27 and TRBJ2-1, with TRBD2 perhaps the D gene, on 6 matching bases. The sample was PBMCs, mostly from graft donor cells, taken 360 days after TCRalphabeta/CD19-depleted stem cell transplant. The CDR3 corresponds to CASSGTRYNEQFF. The DNA is TGTGCCAGTTCCGGGACTCGCTACAATGAGCAGTTCTTC.